This entry describes one TCR beta chain. This table comes from immunoSEQ multiplex PCR, and its TCRdb copy is limited to in-frame clones, with some not included. The table lists roughly 330,000 clones, about 87% of them singletons. The CDR3 totals 15 residues. The sample comes from a study of blood T cell repertoires in COVID-19. The overall study: Samples came from the United States, Italy and Spain, spanning acute and convalescent COVID-19. From T cells, B-cell-depleted T cells, or PBMCs came the material, which was cDNA or gDNA.

Cohort placement rested on clinical history that participants reported themselves. Either two negative PCRs, clearance, or symptom resolution qualified Cohort 3 donors as recovered. The receptor comes from a man aged 25 to 45 who had recovered from COVID-19. The sequenced sample consisted of PBMCs or T cells enriched from blood (not recorded which). This chain joins TRBV21-1 and TRBJ2-3; the D call of TRBD2 is as the table states it, not checked on the DNA. TRBV21-1 is marked as a pseudogene. The CDR3 nucleotides are TGTGCCAGCAGCAAAGCGCCCGCGAGTTTGGATACGCAGTATTTT. Residues: CASSKAPASLDTQYF.